This T cell receptor (beta chain) was captured in a study of CXCR3-negative and CXCR3-positive naive CD8 T cells. Overall study: Roughly 1.5 +/- 0.3 million TRB reads came from each library, giving around 140 million in total.

Findings and limits, study-wide: Relative to CXCR3-negative naive cells, CXCR3-positive naive cells had more hydrophobic TRB CDR3s. TRBV-TRBJ usage was alike in naive CXCR3-negative and CXCR3-positive cells but differed in memory cells. Naive subsets showed comparable surface CD5, and TCR interaction strength was also inferred from TRB CDR3 physicochemistry.

CD45RO-CCR7+CD27+CD95- marked naive CD8+ T cells. Comment on this clonotype: Its antigen is not identified.

Carrying UMI labels, the TRB cDNA libraries were prepared through 5' RACE. TCRdb re-called the 5' RACE reads and catalogs CDR3 proteins one per entry, DNA excluded. Its listing shows fewer than 90,000 distinct CDR3 sequences. CDR1 and CDR2 (germline): MDHEN, SYDVKM. The CDR3 is 11 residues long. V and J are TRBV28 and TRBJ2-1; TCRdb proposes TRBD1, but this gene call is untestable without DNA. The sample consisted of naive CXCR3+ CD8+ T cells from blood. Subset in this sample: CD45RO-CCR7+CD27+CD95- naive CD8+ T cells expressing CXCR3 (TNR3+). This receptor was identified in a human donor in good health. Some clones in this sample may be carry-over from other donors' samples. The CDR3 is CAGGGGNEQFF.